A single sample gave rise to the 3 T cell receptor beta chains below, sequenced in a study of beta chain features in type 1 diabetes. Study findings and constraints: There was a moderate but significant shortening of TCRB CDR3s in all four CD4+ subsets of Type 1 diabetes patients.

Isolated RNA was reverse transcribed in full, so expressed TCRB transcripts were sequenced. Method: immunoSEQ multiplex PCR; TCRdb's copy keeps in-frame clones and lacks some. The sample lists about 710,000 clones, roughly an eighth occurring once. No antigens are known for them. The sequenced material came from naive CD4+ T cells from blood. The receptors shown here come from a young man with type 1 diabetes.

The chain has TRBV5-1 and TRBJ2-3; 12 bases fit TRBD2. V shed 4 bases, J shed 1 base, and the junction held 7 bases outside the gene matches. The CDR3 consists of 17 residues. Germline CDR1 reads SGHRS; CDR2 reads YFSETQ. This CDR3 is CASSPSWTSGGTDTQYF. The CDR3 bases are TGCGCCAGCAGCCCGAGCTGGACTAGCGGGGGCACAGATACGCAGTATTTT.

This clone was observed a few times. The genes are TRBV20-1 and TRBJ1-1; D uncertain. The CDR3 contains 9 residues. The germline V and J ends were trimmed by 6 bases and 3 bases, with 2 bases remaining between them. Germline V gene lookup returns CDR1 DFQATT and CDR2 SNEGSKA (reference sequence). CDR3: CSAHTEAFF. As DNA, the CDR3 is TGCAGTGCGCACACTGAAGCTTTCTTT.

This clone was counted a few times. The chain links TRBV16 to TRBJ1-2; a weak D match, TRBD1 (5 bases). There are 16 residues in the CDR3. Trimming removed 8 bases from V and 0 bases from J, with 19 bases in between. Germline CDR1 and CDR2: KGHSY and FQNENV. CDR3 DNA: TGTGCCAGCGTCCGGGACGCCCTGGGAGCTAACTATGGCTACACCTTC. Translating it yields CASVRDALGANYGYTF.